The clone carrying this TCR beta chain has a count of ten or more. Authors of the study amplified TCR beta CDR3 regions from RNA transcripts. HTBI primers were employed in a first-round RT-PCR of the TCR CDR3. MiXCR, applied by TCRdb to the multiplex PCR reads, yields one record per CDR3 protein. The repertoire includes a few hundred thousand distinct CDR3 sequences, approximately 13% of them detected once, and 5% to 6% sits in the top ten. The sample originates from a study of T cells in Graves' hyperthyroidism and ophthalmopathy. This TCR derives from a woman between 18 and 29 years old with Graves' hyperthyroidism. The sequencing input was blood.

CDR3 loop: CASRPTGLDEQFF. The CDR3, as DNA: TGTGCCAGCAGGCCTACAGGGCTCGATGAGCAGTTCTTC. The chain combines TRBV2 with TRBJ2-1; TRBD1 might be the D (6 bases). Germline V lookup: CDR1 SNHLY, CDR2 FYNNEI. CDR3 length equals 13 residues. V was cut by 6 bases and J by 8 bases, with 14 bases left in between.